The rows below give T cell receptor beta chains drawn from one sample of a study of shared clonotypes between healthy human individuals. Generated by immunoSEQ multiplex PCR, the TCRdb table keeps only in-frame clones and is missing some. The sample contains some 680,000 clones, about 80% of which appear only once. Sequencing was done on a sample of memory CD4+ T cells sorted from blood. All receptors come from a woman aged 30 to 39 in good health. CDR3s include the opening cysteine and the closing phenylalanine or tryptophan. The order of the fields is clone size, J gene, D gene, V gene, CDR3 length, CDR3 protein, CDR3 DNA. D genes are given only for firm matches. A clone size is listed for some rows: how often the clone was seen (once, few, many), or a class if it is expanded.

once	TRBJ2-3	.	TRBV9	15	CASSVTTQSTDTQYF	TGTGCCAGCAGCGTAACTACCCAAAGCACAGATACGCAGTATTTT
.	TRBJ2-1	TRBD1	TRBV29-1	16	CSVEKVGGTGRNEQFF	TGCAGCGTTGAAAAAGTAGGAGGGACAGGGAGGAATGAGCAGTTCTTC
once	TRBJ1-5	.	TRBV7-2	15	CASSATVLVPQPQHF	TGTGCCAGCAGCGCGACAGTTTTGGTTCCTCAGCCCCAGCATTTT
.	TRBJ2-1	TRBD2	TRBV30	15	CAWIGAGEGYNEQFF	TGTGCCTGGATAGGGGCGGGAGAAGGCTACAATGAGCAGTTCTTC
.	TRBJ1-2	.	TRBV5-1	16	CASSPGQLNNNYGYTF	TGCGCCAGCAGCCCCGGACAACTAAATAATAACTATGGCTACACCTTC
.	TRBJ2-7	.	TRBV10-3	12	CATQDVGHEQYF	TGTGCCACCCAGGATGTGGGACACGAGCAGTACTTC
.	TRBJ2-1	.	TRBV2	13	CASSPLLLNEQFF	TGTGCCAGCAGCCCCCTACTCCTAAATGAGCAGTTCTTC
.	TRBJ2-2	.	TRBV4-1	16	CASSQGGREFTGELFF	TGCGCCAGCAGCCAAGGTGGGCGGGAATTTACCGGGGAGCTGTTTTTT
.	TRBJ2-1	TRBD2	TRBV5-4	18	CASSSDLAGGPSYNEQFF	TGTGCCAGCAGCTCGGATCTAGCGGGAGGGCCGTCCTACAATGAGCAGTTCTTC
.	TRBJ1-4	.	TRBV6-1	14	CASSAAGEGEKLFF	TGTGCCAGCAGTGCAGCAGGAGAGGGTGAAAAACTGTTTTTT
.	TRBJ2-7	.	TRBV28	13	CASSRSRTPEQYF	TGTGCCAGCAGCAGGTCCCGTACTCCCGAGCAGTACTTC
.	TRBJ2-7	TRBD2	TRBV2	15	CASSPTSGYTYEQYF	TGTGCCAGCAGTCCGACTAGCGGATATACCTACGAGCAGTACTTC
once	TRBJ1-1	TRBD1	TRBV4-1	16	CASSPGVGQGDTEAFF	TGCGCCAGCAGCCCGGGAGTTGGACAGGGGGACACTGAAGCTTTCTTT
.	TRBJ2-1	TRBD2	TRBV28	15	CASSSASGIYNEQFF	TGTGCCAGCAGTTCGGCTAGCGGGATATACAATGAGCAGTTCTTC
.	TRBJ2-7	.	TRBV5-4	14	CASSWAGTYYEQYF	TGTGCCAGCAGCTGGGCCGGGACTTATTACGAGCAGTACTTC
.	TRBJ1-1	.	TRBV7-9	13	CASSLEGGRGAFF	TGTGCCAGCAGCTTAGAAGGAGGCCGGGGGGCTTTCTTT
few	TRBJ2-1	.	TRBV28	18	CASSSPGAPGSSYNEQFF	TGTGCCAGCAGCTCCCCGGGGGCCCCAGGAAGCTCCTACAATGAGCAGTTCTTC
once	TRBJ2-7	.	TRBV6-5	15	CASSYGTQALYEQYF	TGTGCCAGCAGTTACGGGACACAGGCCCTTTACGAGCAGTACTTC
.	TRBJ2-2	.	TRBV18	15	CASSRGSHDIGELFF	TGTGCCAGCTCACGCGGGTCCCACGATATCGGGGAGCTGTTTTTT
.	TRBJ1-2	TRBD1	TRBV6-1	14	CASTSDRGDRGYTF	TGTGCCAGCACTTCGGACAGGGGAGATCGTGGCTACACCTTC
many	TRBJ2-5	TRBD2	TRBV4-2	16	CASSRTSGSYGETQYF	TGTGCCAGCAGTCGGACTAGCGGGAGTTACGGAGAGACCCAGTACTTC
.	TRBJ2-7	.	TRBV2	12	CASRVQVYEQYF	TGTGCCAGCAGAGTACAGGTATACGAGCAGTACTTC
.	TRBJ2-1	.	TRBV6-5	13	CASKTGANNEQFF	TGTGCCAGCAAAACGGGAGCGAACAATGAGCAGTTCTTC
.	TRBJ2-5	.	TRBV27	13	CASSLYGAETQYF	TGTGCCAGCAGTTTATACGGCGCAGAGACCCAGTACTTC
.	TRBJ2-7	TRBD1	TRBV9	16	CASSVSPGTGVGEQYF	TGTGCCAGCAGCGTTTCCCCCGGGACAGGGGTAGGCGAGCAGTACTTC
.	TRBJ2-1	TRBD2	TRBV28	15	CASSSPSGSLNEQFF	TGTGCCAGCAGTTCCCCTAGCGGGAGCCTGAATGAGCAGTTCTTC
.	TRBJ1-2	TRBD1	TRBV5-1	15	CASSSGQTWSYGYTF	TGCGCCAGCAGCTCGGGACAGACCTGGAGCTATGGCTACACCTTC
.	TRBJ2-2	.	TRBV5-1	14	CASRDGTNTGELFF	TGCGCCAGCAGGGACGGAACGAACACCGGGGAGCTGTTTTTT
.	TRBJ2-2	TRBD1	TRBV7-9	18	CASNAPTGTGASTGELFF	TGTGCCAGCAACGCCCCGACCGGGACAGGGGCCAGCACCGGGGAGCTGTTTTTT
.	TRBJ1-1	TRBD1	TRBV5-1	15	CASSPTATGSTEAFF	TGCGCCAGCAGCCCGACCGCGACAGGGTCCACTGAAGCTTTCTTT
.	TRBJ2-1	TRBD1	TRBV29-1	14	CSVDHRGHFNEQFF	TGCAGCGTTGACCACAGGGGGCATTTTAATGAGCAGTTCTTC
.	TRBJ1-4	.	TRBV5-8	16	CASSLGTAATNEKLFF	TGTGCCAGCAGCCTTGGGACGGCCGCAACTAATGAAAAACTGTTTTTT
.	TRBJ2-1	TRBD2	TRBV5-6	15	CASSAGLADYNEQFF	TGTGCCAGCAGCGCGGGACTAGCGGACTACAATGAGCAGTTCTTC
once	TRBJ2-2	TRBD1	TRBV29-1	13	CSVGTGVHGELFF	TGCAGCGTAGGGACAGGGGTCCACGGGGAGCTGTTTTTT
.	TRBJ2-1	TRBD2	TRBV30	14	CAWDGTSGTNEQFF	TGTGCCTGGGACGGGACTAGCGGAACAAATGAGCAGTTCTTC
.	TRBJ2-2	.	TRBV7-8	16	CASSLEGRSNTGELFF	TGTGCCAGCAGCTTAGAGGGGAGGAGTAACACCGGGGAGCTGTTTTTT
.	TRBJ2-7	.	TRBV18	15	CASSPPGQSKGEQYF	TGTGCCAGCTCACCACCGGGTCAGTCGAAGGGGGAGCAGTACTTC
.	TRBJ2-1	TRBD1	TRBV28	15	CASRPTGTGYNEQFF	TGTGCCAGCAGGCCCACCGGGACAGGCTACAATGAGCAGTTCTTC
many	TRBJ2-7	TRBD2	TRBV29-1	12	CSVSGGSYEQYF	TGCAGCGTGAGCGGGGGCTCCTACGAGCAGTACTTC
.	TRBJ2-3	.	TRBV13	19	CASSHKLGLTRGATDTQYF	TGTGCCAGCAGCCATAAGTTGGGGTTAACTAGAGGGGCAACAGATACGCAGTATTTT
.	TRBJ1-1	.	TRBV5-4	12	CASSLSNTEAFF	TGTGCCAGCAGCTTGTCTAACACTGAAGCTTTCTTT
.	TRBJ2-3	TRBD2	TRBV4-2	18	CASSQPRGLAGFVDTQYF	TGTGCCAGCAGCCAACCGCGGGGGCTAGCGGGATTTGTAGATACGCAGTATTTT
once	TRBJ2-1	.	TRBV28	16	CASRDYGMGTYNEQFF	TGTGCCAGCAGAGATTACGGGATGGGGACTTACAATGAGCAGTTCTTC
.	TRBJ2-5	.	TRBV18	14	CASSPAGAAKTQYF	TGTGCCAGCTCACCAGCAGGGGCTGCCAAGACCCAGTACTTC
once	TRBJ2-7	TRBD1	TRBV30	16	CAWSRGDRALSYEQYF	TGTGCCTGGAGTAGGGGCGACAGGGCGCTCTCCTACGAGCAGTACTTC
.	TRBJ2-3	TRBD2	TRBV11-2	16	CASSPPTSGYTDTQYF	TGTGCCAGCAGCCCTCCGACTAGCGGGTACACAGATACGCAGTATTTT
once	TRBJ2-7	TRBD2	TRBV30	14	CAGSGSANSYEQYF	TGTGCCGGTAGCGGGAGCGCCAACTCCTACGAGCAGTACTTC
.	TRBJ1-2	.	TRBV11-2	13	CASSLERSAGYTF	TGTGCCAGCAGCTTAGAACGGTCCGCCGGCTACACCTTC